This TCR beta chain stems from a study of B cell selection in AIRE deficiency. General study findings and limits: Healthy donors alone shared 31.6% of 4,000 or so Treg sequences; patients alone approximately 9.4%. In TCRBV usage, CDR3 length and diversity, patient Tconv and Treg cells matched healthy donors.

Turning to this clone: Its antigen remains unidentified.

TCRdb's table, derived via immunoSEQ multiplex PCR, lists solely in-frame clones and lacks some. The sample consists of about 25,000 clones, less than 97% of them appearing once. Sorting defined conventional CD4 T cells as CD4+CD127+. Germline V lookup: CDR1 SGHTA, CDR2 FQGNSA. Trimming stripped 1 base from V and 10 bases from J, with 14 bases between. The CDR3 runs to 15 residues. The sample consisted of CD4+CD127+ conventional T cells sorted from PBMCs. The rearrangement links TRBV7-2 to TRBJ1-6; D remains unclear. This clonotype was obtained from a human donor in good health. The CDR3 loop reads CASSLVTGPGSPLHF. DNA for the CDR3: TGTGCCAGCAGCTTAGTGACGGGCCCGGGCTCACCCCTCCACTTT.